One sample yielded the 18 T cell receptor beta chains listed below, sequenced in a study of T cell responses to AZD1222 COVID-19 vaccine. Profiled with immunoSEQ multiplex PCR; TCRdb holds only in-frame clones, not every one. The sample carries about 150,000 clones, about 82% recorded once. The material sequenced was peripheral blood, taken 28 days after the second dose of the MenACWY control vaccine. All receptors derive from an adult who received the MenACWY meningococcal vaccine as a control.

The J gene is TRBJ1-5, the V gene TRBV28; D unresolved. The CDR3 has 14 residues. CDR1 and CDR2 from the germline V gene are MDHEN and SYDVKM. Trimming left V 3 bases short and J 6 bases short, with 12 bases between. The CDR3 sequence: CASSLGFRSQPQHF. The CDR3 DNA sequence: TGTGCCAGCAGTTTGGGTTTTCGGAGTCAGCCCCAGCATTTT.

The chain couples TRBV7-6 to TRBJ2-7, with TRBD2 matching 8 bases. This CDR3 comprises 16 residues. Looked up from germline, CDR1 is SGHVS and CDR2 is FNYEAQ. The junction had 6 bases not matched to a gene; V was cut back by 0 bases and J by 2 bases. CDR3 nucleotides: TGTGCCAGCAGCTTAGCTTCGGCGGGAGGCCCCTACGAGCAGTACTTC. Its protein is CASSLASAGGPYEQYF.

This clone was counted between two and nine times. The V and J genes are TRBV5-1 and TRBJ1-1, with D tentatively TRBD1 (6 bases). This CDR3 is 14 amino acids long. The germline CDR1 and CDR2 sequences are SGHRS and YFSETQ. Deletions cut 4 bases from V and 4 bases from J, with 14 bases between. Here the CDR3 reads CASSAQDSSTEAFF. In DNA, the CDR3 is TGCGCCAGCAGCGCCCAGGACAGCTCCACTGAAGCTTTCTTT.

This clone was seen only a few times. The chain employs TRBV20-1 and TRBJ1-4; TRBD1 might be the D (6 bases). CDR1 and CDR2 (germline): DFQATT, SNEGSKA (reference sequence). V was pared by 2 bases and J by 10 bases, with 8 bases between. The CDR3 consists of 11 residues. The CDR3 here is CSARSDRKLFF. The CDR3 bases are TGCAGTGCTAGATCGGACAGAAAACTGTTTTTT.

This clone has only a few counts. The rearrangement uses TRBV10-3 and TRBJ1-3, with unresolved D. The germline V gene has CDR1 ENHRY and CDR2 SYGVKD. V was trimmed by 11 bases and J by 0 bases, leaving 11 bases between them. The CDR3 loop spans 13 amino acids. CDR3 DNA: TGTGCCTTAGGTGAGAGCTCTGGAAACACCATATATTTT. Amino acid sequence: CALGESSGNTIYF.

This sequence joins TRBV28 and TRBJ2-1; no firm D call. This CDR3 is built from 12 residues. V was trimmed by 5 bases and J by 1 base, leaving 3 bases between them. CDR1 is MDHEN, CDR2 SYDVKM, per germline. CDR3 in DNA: TGTGCCAGCAGTGGTTCCTACAATGAGCAGTTCTTC. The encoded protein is CASSGSYNEQFF.

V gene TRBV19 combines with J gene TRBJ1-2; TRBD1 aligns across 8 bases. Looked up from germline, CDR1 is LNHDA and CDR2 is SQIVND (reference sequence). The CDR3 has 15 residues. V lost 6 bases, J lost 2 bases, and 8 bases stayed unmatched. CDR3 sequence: CASSLPRGPNYGYTF. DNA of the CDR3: TGTGCCAGTAGCCTTCCCAGGGGGCCCAACTATGGCTACACCTTC.

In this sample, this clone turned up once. In nucleotides, the CDR3 is TGTGCCAGCAGCTTTGGAAGGGGAACCGGGGAGCTGTTTTTT. Translation gives CASSFGRGTGELFF. The V call is TRBV5-6, the J call TRBJ2-2; tentatively, D is TRBD1 (5 bases). CDR3 length: 14 amino acids. The V and J ends lost 2 bases and 5 bases respectively, with 10 bases between them. Germline V gives CDR1 SGHDT, CDR2 YYEEEE. Based on the CDR3 plus reference TRBV5-6 and TRBJ2-2, the full variable domain is DAGVTQSPTHLIKTRGQQVTLRCSPKSGHDTVSWYQQALGQGPQFIFQYYEEEERQRGNFPDRFSGHQFPNYSSELNVNALLLGDSALYLCASSFGRGTGELFFGEGSRLTVL.

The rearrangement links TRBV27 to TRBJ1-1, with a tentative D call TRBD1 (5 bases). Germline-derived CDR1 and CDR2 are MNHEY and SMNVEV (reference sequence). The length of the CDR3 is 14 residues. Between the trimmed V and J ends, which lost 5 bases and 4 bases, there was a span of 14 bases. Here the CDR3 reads CASSPIRDSTEAFF. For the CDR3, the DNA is TGTGCCAGCAGTCCTATCCGAGACAGCACTGAAGCTTTCTTT.

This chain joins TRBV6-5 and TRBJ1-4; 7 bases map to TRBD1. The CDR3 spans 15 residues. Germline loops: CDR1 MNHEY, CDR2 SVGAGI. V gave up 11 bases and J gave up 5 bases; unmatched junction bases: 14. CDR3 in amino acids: CAVLEGAIGNEKLFF. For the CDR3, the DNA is TGTGCCGTACTAGAGGGGGCAATCGGAAATGAAAAACTGTTTTTT.

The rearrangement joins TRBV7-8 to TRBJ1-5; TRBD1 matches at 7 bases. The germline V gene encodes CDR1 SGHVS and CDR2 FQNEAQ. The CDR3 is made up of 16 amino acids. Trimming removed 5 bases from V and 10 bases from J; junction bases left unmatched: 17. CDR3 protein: CASSPTGIGVRSPQHF. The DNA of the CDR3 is TGTGCCAGCAGCCCGACAGGGATCGGGGTGCGAAGTCCCCAGCATTTT.

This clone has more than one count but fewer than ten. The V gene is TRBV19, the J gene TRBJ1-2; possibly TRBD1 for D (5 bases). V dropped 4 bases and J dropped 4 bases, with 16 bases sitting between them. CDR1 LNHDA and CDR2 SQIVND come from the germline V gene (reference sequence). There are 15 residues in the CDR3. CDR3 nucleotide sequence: TGTGCCAGTAGTAGAGAACCCGGGACCCGCTATGGCTACACCTTC. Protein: CASSREPGTRYGYTF.

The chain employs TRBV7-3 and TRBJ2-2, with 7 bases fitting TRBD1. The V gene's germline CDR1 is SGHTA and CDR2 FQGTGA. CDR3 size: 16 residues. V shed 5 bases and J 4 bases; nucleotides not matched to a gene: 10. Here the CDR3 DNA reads TGTGCCAGCAGCCCTTACGGGACAGTTGGCACCGGGGAGCTGTTTTTT. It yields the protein CASSPYGTVGTGELFF.

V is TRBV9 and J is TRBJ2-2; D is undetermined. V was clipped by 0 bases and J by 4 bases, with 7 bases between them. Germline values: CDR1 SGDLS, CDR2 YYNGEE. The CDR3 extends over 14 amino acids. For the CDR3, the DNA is TGTGCCAGCAGCGTAGCCCCTACCACCGGGGAGCTGTTTTTT. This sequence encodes CASSVAPTTGELFF. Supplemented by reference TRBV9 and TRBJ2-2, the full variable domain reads DSGVTQTPKHLITATGQRVTLRCSPRSGDLSVYWYQQSLDQGLQFLIQYYNGEERAKGNILERFSAQQFPDLHSELNLSSLELGDSALYFCASSVAPTTGELFFGEGSRLTVL.

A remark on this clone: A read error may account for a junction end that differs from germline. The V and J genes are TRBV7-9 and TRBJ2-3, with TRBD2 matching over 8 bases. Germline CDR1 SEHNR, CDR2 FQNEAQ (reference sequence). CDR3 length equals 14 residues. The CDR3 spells CASSLGGLLAGPGF. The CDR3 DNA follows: TGTGCCAGCAGCTTAGGTGGTTTGCTAGCGGGCCCCGGTTTT.

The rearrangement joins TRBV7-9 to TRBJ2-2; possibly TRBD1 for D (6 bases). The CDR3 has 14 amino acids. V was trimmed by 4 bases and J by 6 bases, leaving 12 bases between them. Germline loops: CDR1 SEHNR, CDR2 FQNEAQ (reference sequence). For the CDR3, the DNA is TGTGCCAGCAGCTACAGGGACCACGCCGGGGAGCTGTTTTTT. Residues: CASSYRDHAGELFF. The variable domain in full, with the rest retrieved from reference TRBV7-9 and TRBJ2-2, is DTGVSQNPRHKITKRGQNVTFRCDPISEHNRLYWYRQTLGQGPEFLTYFQNEAQLEKSRLLSDRFSAERPKGSFSTLEIQRTEQGDSAMYLCASSYRDHAGELFFGEGSRLTVL.

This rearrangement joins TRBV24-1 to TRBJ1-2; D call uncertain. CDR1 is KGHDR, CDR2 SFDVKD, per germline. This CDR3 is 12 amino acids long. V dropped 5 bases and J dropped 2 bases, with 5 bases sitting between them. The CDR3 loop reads CATSVNNYGYTF. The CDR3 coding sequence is TGTGCCACCAGTGTAAACAACTATGGCTACACCTTC.

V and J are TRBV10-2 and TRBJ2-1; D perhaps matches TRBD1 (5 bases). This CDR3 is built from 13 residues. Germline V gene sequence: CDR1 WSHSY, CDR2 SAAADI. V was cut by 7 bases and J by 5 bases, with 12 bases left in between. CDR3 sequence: CASIVAGHNEQFF. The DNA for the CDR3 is TGCGCCAGCATCGTGGCAGGGCACAATGAGCAGTTCTTC.